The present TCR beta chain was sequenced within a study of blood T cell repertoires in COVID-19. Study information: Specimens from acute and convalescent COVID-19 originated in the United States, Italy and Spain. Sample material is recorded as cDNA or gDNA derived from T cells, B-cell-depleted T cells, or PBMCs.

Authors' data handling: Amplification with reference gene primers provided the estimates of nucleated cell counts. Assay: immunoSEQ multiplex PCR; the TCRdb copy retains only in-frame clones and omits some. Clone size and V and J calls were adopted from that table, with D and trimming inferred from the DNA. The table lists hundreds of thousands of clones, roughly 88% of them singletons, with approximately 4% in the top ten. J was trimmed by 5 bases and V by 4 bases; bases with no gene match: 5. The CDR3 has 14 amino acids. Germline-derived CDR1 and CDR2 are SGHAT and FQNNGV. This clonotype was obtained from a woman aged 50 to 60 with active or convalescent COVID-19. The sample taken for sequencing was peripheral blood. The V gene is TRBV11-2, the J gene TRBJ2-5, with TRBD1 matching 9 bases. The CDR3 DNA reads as TGTGCCAGCAGCTCGGGGACAGGGCGGGAGACCCAGTACTTC. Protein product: CASSSGTGRETQYF.